A single sample is the source of the 29 T cell receptor beta chains below, sequenced in a study of regulatory T cells in long-lasting Graves disease. Arm-PCR of CDR3 regions and iRepertoire HTBI primers were the basis on which TCR beta libraries were built. TCRdb redid the calling of the multiplex PCR reads with MiXCR, one entry per CDR3 protein. Of approximately 690,000 distinct CDR3 sequences detected, 25% to 35% appear once; the ten largest clones hold around 42%. Time point of the sample: persistent/refractory GD, antithyroid drugs over 5 years with positive TRAb. PBMCs provided the RNA from which the TCR library was made. This specimen was peripheral blood mononuclear cells (PBMCs), taken when the disease was refractory, from a patient treated with antithyroid drugs. The receptors originated from a female donor with Graves disease.

This clonotype came up many times. The chain joins TRBV12-3 or TRBV12-4 to TRBJ2-5; D is undetermined. This CDR3 is 12 amino acids long. Trimming took off 6 bases at V and 5 bases at J, with 10 bases between the two ends. CDR3 nucleotide sequence: TGTGCCAGCAGCTTATTAGGCGAGACCCAGTACTTC. Amino acid sequence: CASSLLGETQYF.

The CDR3 coding sequence is TGCGCCAGCAGCTTGGCGGAACAGGCTTCAGGGGAGCTGTTTTTT. Its protein is CASSLAEQASGELFF. The chain recombines TRBV5-1 with TRBJ2-2; TRBD1 is a possible D gene (5 bases). Germline V lookup: CDR1 SGHRS, CDR2 YFSETQ. The CDR3 length is 15 residues. The V gene lost 0 bases and the J gene lost 8 bases, with 14 bases spanning the gap.

This clonotype was observed many times. V is TRBV27 and J is TRBJ1-2, with 11 bases that match TRBD1. V shed 8 bases, J shed 5 bases, and the junction held 7 bases outside the gene matches. Germline CDR1 is MNHEY and CDR2 is SMNVEV (reference sequence). The CDR3 runs to 14 residues. CDR3 residues: CASRGTGGSYGYTF. The CDR3 bases are TGTGCCAGCCGAGGGACAGGGGGAAGTTATGGCTACACCTTC.

The J gene is TRBJ2-1, the V gene TRBV12-3 or TRBV12-4, with 9 positions matching TRBD2. This CDR3 spans 16 amino acids. V shed 6 bases, J shed 7 bases, and the junction held 13 bases outside the gene matches. The DNA for the CDR3 is TGTGCCAGCAGACCTCCTTTAGCGGGAGCCAGGAATGAGCAGTTCTTC. Its translation is CASRPPLAGARNEQFF.

This clonotype was seen more than once but under ten times. The rearrangement joins TRBV15 to TRBJ1-1, with a tentative D call TRBD1 (6 bases). There are 15 residues in the CDR3. V lost 0 bases and J lost 7, with 15 bases in between. Germline CDR1 is LNHNV and CDR2 is YYDKDF (reference sequence). The DNA for the CDR3 is TGTGCCACCAGCAGAGAGCTCAGGGGTTTCGTTGAAGCTTTCTTT. Its protein product is CATSRELRGFVEAFF.

This clonotype showed up just a few times. The chain has TRBV27 and TRBJ1-6; TRBD1 aligns across 7 bases. The CDR3 has 17 amino acids. After removal of 7 bases from V and 0 bases from J, the junction contained 9 bases not matched to a gene. Per germline, CDR1 MNHEY and CDR2 SMNVEV (reference sequence). The CDR3 DNA follows: TGTGCCAGCACCCGGGACAGAATGAGCTCCTATAATTCACCCCTCCACTTT. Its translation is CASTRDRMSSYNSPLHF.

The genes are TRBV30 and TRBJ2-1; 14 positions agree with TRBD2. Unmatched junction bases numbered 10, after V lost 6 bases and J lost 9 bases. Per germline, CDR1 GTSNPN and CDR2 SVGIG (reference sequence). The CDR3 is 15 residues long. This CDR3 is CACEGLAGGIGEQFF. CDR3 DNA sequence: TGTGCCTGCGAAGGACTAGCGGGAGGAATAGGTGAGCAGTTCTTC.

This clonotype was detected ten times or more. This chain joins TRBV6-1 and TRBJ1-2; 10 nucleotides align to TRBD1. V was pared by 5 bases and J by 8 bases, with 8 bases of the junction left unmatched. Germline V CDR1 and CDR2: MNHNS, SASEGT. The CDR3 is made up of 14 amino acids. The CDR3 nucleotides read TGTGCCAGCAGTACCCCGGGACAGGGGAAAGGCTACACCTTC. It is translated as CASSTPGQGKGYTF.

The CDR3 region has the DNA TGCAGTGCTAGAGATCGTCGGGGGTTTGGCTACACCTTC. Translated, it gives CSARDRRGFGYTF. The J gene is TRBJ1-2, the V gene TRBV20-1, with a weak D call TRBD1 (5 bases). In germline, CDR1 is DFQATT, CDR2 SNEGSKA (reference sequence). The CDR3 has 13 amino acids. V was trimmed by 0 bases and J by 7 bases, leaving 12 bases between them.

The chain uses TRBV11-2 and TRBJ2-7, with 7 bases identical to TRBD1. The length of the CDR3 is 14 residues. V was pared by 5 bases and J by 3 bases, with 7 bases of the junction left unmatched. Per germline, CDR1 SGHAT and CDR2 FQNNGV. CDR3 amino acids: CASSRADRYYEQYF. In DNA, the CDR3 is TGTGCCAGCAGCCGAGCGGACAGGTACTACGAGCAGTACTTC. Variable domain in full (rest from reference TRBV11-2 and TRBJ2-7): EAGVAQSPRYKIIEKRQSVAFWCNPISGHATLYWYQQILGQGPKLLIQFQNNGVVDDSQLPKDRFSAERLKGVDSTLKIQPAKLEDSAVYLCASSRADRYYEQYFGPGTRLTVT.

This clonotype was counted at least ten times. J is TRBJ1-2 and V is TRBV30; D remains ambiguous. The CDR3 runs to 11 residues. Germline CDR1 reads GTSNPN; CDR2 reads SVGIG (reference sequence). V was pared by 0 bases and J by 5 bases, with 4 bases between. CDR3 DNA sequence: TGTGCCTGGAGTGTACAGTATGGCTACACCTTC. This translates into CAWSVQYGYTF. The full variable domain, with the rest looked up from reference TRBV30 and TRBJ1-2, is SQTIHQWPATLVQPVGSPLSLECTVEGTSNPNLYWYRQAAGRGLQLLFYSVGIGQISSEVPQNLSASRPQDRQFILSSKKLLLSDSGFYLCAWSVQYGYTFGSGTRLTVV.

In its sample, this clonotype was seen many times. The rearrangement uses TRBV10-3 and TRBJ1-1; 10 nucleotides align to TRBD1. CDR1 and CDR2 from the germline V gene are ENHRY and SYGVKD. The V and J ends lost 2 bases and 5 bases, in that order; junction bases with no gene match: 2. The CDR3 length is 14 residues. For the CDR3, the DNA is TGTGCCATCAGTGAGGACAGGGGGCTGACTGAAGCTTTCTTT. It codes for CAISEDRGLTEAFF.

This clonotype has more than one count but fewer than ten. This chain uses TRBV7-3 with TRBJ2-2, with 10 bases matching TRBD1. Germline lookup yields CDR1 SGHTA and CDR2 FQGTGA. The CDR3 is 15 residues long. The V gene end was trimmed by 5 bases and the J gene end by 6 bases; junction bases not matched to a gene: 6. This CDR3 is CASSGTGVGSGELFF. The CDR3 DNA follows: TGTGCCAGCAGCGGGACAGGGGTAGGGTCCGGGGAGCTGTTTTTT.

CDR3 sequence reads: CASSQSTGLAGYEQYF. The CDR3 coding sequence is TGTGCCAGCAGCCAATCAACGGGACTAGCGGGCTACGAGCAGTACTTC. The chain couples TRBV14 to TRBJ2-7; the match to TRBD2 covers 12 bases. Germline-derived CDR1 and CDR2 are SGHDN and FVKESK. This CDR3 contains 16 residues. Trimming removed 2 bases from V and 3 bases from J; junction bases left unmatched: 5. Filled out from reference TRBV14 and TRBJ2-7, the complete variable domain reads EAGVTQFPSHSVIEKGQTVTLRCDPISGHDNLYWYRRVMGKEIKFLLHFVKESKQDESGMPNNRFLAERTGGTYSTLKVQPAELEDSGVYFCASSQSTGLAGYEQYFGPGTRLTVT.

The chain combines TRBV6-1 with TRBJ2-3; D may be TRBD1 (8 bases). Trimming removed 0 bases at V and 7 bases at J, with 17 bases between. The CDR3 is made up of 16 amino acids. The V gene's germline CDR1 is MNHNS and CDR2 SASEGT. The CDR3 coding sequence is TGTGCCAGCAGTGAAGCGCACAGGGGGGGACGCCATACGCAGTATTTT. Residues: CASSEAHRGGRHTQYF.

Only a few counts were recorded for this clonotype. The chain couples TRBV9 to TRBJ1-6, with 9 bases aligning to TRBD1. The CDR3 extends over 16 amino acids. With V trimmed by 3 bases and J by 7 bases, 8 bases remained unmatched. CDR1 and CDR2 from the germline V gene are SGDLS and YYNGEE. CDR3 residues: CASSAPQTGGNSPLHF. The CDR3 DNA is TGTGCCAGCAGCGCGCCCCAGACAGGGGGGAATTCACCCCTCCACTTT.

This clonotype appeared a single time. The V gene is TRBV5-1, the J gene TRBJ1-6; perhaps TRBD1 as D (5 bases). CDR1 SGHRS and CDR2 YFSETQ come from the germline V gene. The ends were cut back, 2 bases at V and 10 bases at J, with 13 bases in the middle. The CDR3 length is 14 residues. In nucleotides, the CDR3 is TGCGCCAGCAGCTTTCAGGGAGGTGGGTCACCCCTCCACTTT. Translation: CASSFQGGGSPLHF.

Note on this clonotype: This may be a read error, as it is one base from a much larger clone. V and J are TRBV2 and TRBJ2-5; TRBD2 is a possible D gene (5 bases). Trimming took off 5 bases at V and 7 bases at J, with 14 bases between the two ends. Germline-derived CDR1 and CDR2 are SNHLY and FYNNEI. There are 13 residues in the CDR3. CDR3 protein: CASSLLGRGTQYF. The CDR3 DNA reads TGTGCCAGCAGTTTACTGGGGAGAGGGACCCAGTACTTC.

This clonotype was counted between two and nine times. The chain joins TRBV29-1 to TRBJ1-1; 7 bases map to TRBD1. The CDR3 spans 13 residues. Germline V CDR1 and CDR2: SQVTM, ANQGSEA. Unmatched junction bases numbered 6, after V lost 6 bases and J lost 2 bases. CDR3 amino acids: CSVQGRLNTEAFF. The DNA of the CDR3 is TGCAGCGTACAGGGGCGGCTTAACACTGAAGCTTTCTTT.

The chain employs TRBV6-2 or TRBV6-3 and TRBJ1-5; the match to TRBD1 covers 7 bases. Trimming took 1 base from V and 0 from J; bases not matched to a gene: 3. The CDR3 consists of 16 residues. Germline lookup yields CDR1 MNHEY and CDR2 SVGEGT. This CDR3 is CASSYFTGDSNQPQHF. DNA of the CDR3: TGTGCCAGCAGTTACTTTACAGGGGATAGCAATCAGCCCCAGCATTTT.

The rearrangement uses TRBV12-3 or TRBV12-4 and TRBJ1-3; 9 bases align to TRBD1. This CDR3 spans 16 amino acids. V lost 6 bases and J lost 4; bases outside the gene matches: 10. The CDR3 here is CASSLRVGTGGNTIYF. DNA of the CDR3: TGTGCCAGCAGCCTCCGGGTCGGGACAGGGGGAAACACCATATATTTT.

The table lists this clonotype with a few counts. The rearrangement uses TRBV10-2 and TRBJ1-4; no reliable D call. This CDR3 is 12 amino acids long. Germline V gives CDR1 WSHSY, CDR2 SAAADI. V gave up 2 bases and J gave up 7 bases, with 5 bases separating them. For the CDR3, the DNA is TGCGCCAGCAGTGAGGAGTCTGAAAAACTGTTTTTT. Translation: CASSEESEKLFF.

The chain employs TRBV19 and TRBJ2-5, with 9 bases that match TRBD1. The trim removed 6 bases at V and 5 bases at J, leaving 13 bases unmatched. The germline V gene has CDR1 LNHDA and CDR2 SQIVND (reference sequence). This CDR3 is 16 amino acids long. Written as DNA, the CDR3 is TGTGCCAGTAGCACTATGGGACAGGGAAGGACGGAGACCCAGTACTTC. Its translation is CASSTMGQGRTETQYF.

The rearrangement joins TRBV3-1 to TRBJ2-5; TRBD1 aligns across 9 bases. The CDR3 has 14 residues. CDR1 and CDR2 from the germline V gene are LGHDT and YNNKEL (reference sequence). With 4 bases clipped from V and 5 bases from J, the junction kept 5 bases outside the gene matches. CDR3 coding DNA: TGTGCCAGCAGCCGTGGGACAGGGATGGAGACCCAGTACTTC. As protein: CASSRGTGMETQYF.

V gene TRBV28 combines with J gene TRBJ1-3; D remains unclear. Germline V gene data show CDR1 as MDHEN and CDR2 as SYDVKM. This CDR3 is built from 14 residues. Trimming pared 8 bases from V and 2 bases from J, leaving 13 bases between. CDR3 DNA: TGTGCCAGCCGCCCCCATATGGCTGGAAACACCATATATTTT. Its protein is CASRPHMAGNTIYF.

V gene TRBV28 combines with J gene TRBJ2-2, with 9 bases identical to TRBD1. Germline trimming cut 8 bases from V and 5 bases from J; bases unmatched to any gene: 6. Germline CDR1 reads MDHEN; CDR2 reads SYDVKM. The CDR3 runs to 14 residues. The CDR3 DNA is TGTGCCAGCCGCCGGGACAGGGTAACCGGGGAGCTGTTTTTT. The encoded protein is CASRRDRVTGELFF.

This clonotype was detected a few times. The chain uses TRBV6-2 or TRBV6-3 and TRBJ2-7; D call uncertain. The CDR3 totals 15 residues. The V gene lost 0 bases and the J gene lost 0 bases, with 9 bases spanning the gap. Germline CDR1 MNHEY, CDR2 SVGEGT. Here the CDR3 DNA reads TGTGCCAGCAGTTACTCGCGCAGCGCCTCCTACGAGCAGTACTTC. Amino acids: CASSYSRSASYEQYF.

This rearrangement joins TRBV9 to TRBJ2-7; the D is unclear. CDR3 size: 13 residues. In germline, CDR1 is SGDLS, CDR2 YYNGEE. Trimming took off 0 bases at V and 6 bases at J, with 10 bases between the two ends. CDR3 DNA sequence: TGTGCCAGCAGCGTAGTCAGTGTGGGCGAGCAGTACTTC. Amino acid sequence: CASSVVSVGEQYF.

The CDR3 DNA follows: TGCGCCAGCAGTGAGTCGATGTCCAGGGAGGTTTACAATGAGCAGTTCTTC. Its translation: CASSESMSREVYNEQFF. The chain recombines TRBV10-1 with TRBJ2-1; tentative D call: TRBD2 (6 bases). Trimming cost V 0 bases and J 4 bases, with 16 bases left between them. Germline V lookup: CDR1 WNHNN, CDR2 SYGVQD (reference sequence). CDR3 length: 17 amino acids.